The 5 T cell receptor beta chains reported below all come from one sample, sequenced in a study of cytomegalovirus exposure and HLA in healthy donors. PCR used 60 Vbeta primers and 13 Jbeta primers. Here immunoSEQ multiplex PCR was the method, and the copy in TCRdb shows in-frame clones only, minus some. The repertoire has approximately 150,000 clones, 88% of them found once; the top ten carry roughly 0.5%. The sample comprised PBMCs. The receptors shown here come from a woman aged 35 to 49 in good health and CMV-seronegative.

V gene TRBV27 combines with J gene TRBJ1-2; possible D gene TRBD1, 6 bases. CDR3 length: 15 amino acids. The germline V gene has CDR1 MNHEY and CDR2 SMNVEV (reference sequence). V was clipped by 5 bases and J by 5 bases, with 18 bases between them. In DNA form, the CDR3 reads TGTGCCAGCAGTCTGACAGGCGTGGTATCATATGGCTACACCTTC. This encodes CASSLTGVVSYGYTF.

The rearrangement links TRBV6-6 to TRBJ1-2, with 7 bases that match TRBD1. CDR3 length: 13 amino acids. Per germline, CDR1 MNHNY and CDR2 SVGAGI (reference sequence). Trimming at V came to 2 bases and at J to 10 bases, leaving 7 bases not matched to a gene. The CDR3 sequence is CASSYPGTAAYTF. The CDR3 DNA reads TGTGCCAGCAGTTACCCCGGGACAGCTGCCTACACCTTC.

The chain employs TRBV11-1 and TRBJ2-1; TRBD2 agrees at 11 bases. Germline trimming cut 5 bases from V and 6 bases from J; bases unmatched to any gene: 12. This CDR3 has 17 residues. Per the germline V gene, CDR1 is SGHAT and CDR2 is FQDESV (reference sequence). The DNA for the CDR3 is TGTGCCAGCAGCCTAAATGGTCTAGCGGGAGGCTTCAATGAGCAGTTCTTC. Its protein product is CASSLNGLAGGFNEQFF.

The chain joins TRBV5-8 to TRBJ1-5; D uncertain. V was clipped by 8 bases and J by 7 bases, with 25 bases between them. The CDR3 is 16 residues long. CDR1 is SGHTS and CDR2 is YDEGEE in the germline V gene. CDR3 region: CARPHHSRDQRQPQHF. The CDR3 region has the DNA TGTGCCAGACCCCATCACTCGCGGGATCAAAGGCAGCCCCAGCATTTT.

This clone was seen only once. V and J are TRBV27 and TRBJ2-5, with TRBD2 as a possible D gene (6 bases). Trimming removed 2 bases at V and 11 bases at J, with 15 bases between. Germline V gene data show CDR1 as MNHEY and CDR2 as SMNVEV (reference sequence). The CDR3 spans 13 residues. CDR3: CASSLTGEWEQYF. In nucleotides, the CDR3 is TGTGCCAGCAGTTTAACGGGGGAGTGGGAGCAGTACTTC.